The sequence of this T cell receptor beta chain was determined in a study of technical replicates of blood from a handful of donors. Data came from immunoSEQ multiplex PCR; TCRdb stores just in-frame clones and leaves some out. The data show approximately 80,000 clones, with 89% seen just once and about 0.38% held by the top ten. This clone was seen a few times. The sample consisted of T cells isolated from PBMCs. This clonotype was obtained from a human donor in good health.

This CDR3 reads CASSNRDRSTGELFF. The CDR3, as DNA: TGCGCCAGCAGCAACCGGGACAGGTCCACCGGGGAGCTGTTTTTT. This chain uses TRBV5-1 with TRBJ2-2; 8 bases agree with TRBD1. The CDR3 spans 15 residues. The V gene end was trimmed by 4 bases and the J gene end by 4 bases; junction bases not matched to a gene: 6. Germline lookup yields CDR1 SGHRS and CDR2 YFSETQ.